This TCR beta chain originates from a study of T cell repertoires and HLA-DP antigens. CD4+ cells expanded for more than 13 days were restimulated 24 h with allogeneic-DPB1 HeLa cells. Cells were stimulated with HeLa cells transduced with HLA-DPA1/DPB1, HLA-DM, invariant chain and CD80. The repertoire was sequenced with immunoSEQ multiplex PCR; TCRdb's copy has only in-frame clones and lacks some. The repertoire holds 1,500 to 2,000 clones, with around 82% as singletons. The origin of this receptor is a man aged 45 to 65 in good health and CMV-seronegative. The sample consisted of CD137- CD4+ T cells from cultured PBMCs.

CDR3 nucleotide sequence: TGTGCCAGCAGCCAAGGCCTAGCGGGGGGCTACAATGAGCAGTTCTTC. Translating gives CASSQGLAGGYNEQFF. The chain uses TRBV4-2 and TRBJ2-1, with 11 bases identical to TRBD2. Germline lookup yields CDR1 LGHNA and CDR2 YNFKEQ. The CDR3 covers 16 residues. V was pared by 1 base and J by 3 bases, with 2 bases of the junction left unmatched.